The T cell receptor beta chain under discussion was sequenced for a study of cytotoxic CD8 clonotypes in ibrutinib-treated CLL. Study results and caveats: Ibrutinib response saw clonality rise, and progression saw it return toward baseline. Baseline clonality, above age-matched healthy donor levels, tracked circulating CD8+ T-cell counts. Few clonotypes were public, and these shrank or held steady under treatment.

This clone was counted only a few times. The antigen is not known. Library input was around 2 micrograms of DNA from cryopreserved PBMCs. Data came from immunoSEQ multiplex PCR; TCRdb stores just in-frame clones and leaves some out. The table lists about 200,000 clones, 79% of them singletons. The TCR comes from a human donor with chronic lymphocytic leukemia. Here the sequenced sample was PBMCs, taken after 12 months of ibrutinib treatment.

CDR3 amino acids: CASSKLQGSPLFPDTQYF. The CDR3, as DNA: TGTGCCAGCAGTAAACTACAGGGGTCCCCGCTCTTCCCAGATACGCAGTATTTT. The chain couples TRBV5-5 to TRBJ2-3, with TRBD1 matching over 7 bases. This CDR3 has 18 amino acids. The germline V gene encodes CDR1 SGHKS and CDR2 YYEKEE (reference sequence). The V gene end was trimmed by 5 bases and the J gene end by 4 bases; junction bases not matched to a gene: 19.